Listed below are T cell receptor beta chains from one sample, sequenced in a study of CD8+CD57+ T cells in acquired aplastic anemia. MiXCR, run by TCRdb on the reads, gives a single entry per CDR3 protein. The sample carries approximately 150,000 distinct CDR3 sequences, 45% to 55% recorded once. The sample taken for sequencing was sorted CD4+, CD8+, or CD8+CD57+ T cells (not recorded which) from PBMCs. The receptors were gathered from a human donor with aplastic anemia. The CDR3 runs from the conserved cysteine through the conserved F or W. The D gene is left open where the match is weak. The size field is filled for only some rows; it gives once, few, many or a size class.

>TRBD1|TRBJ1-5|TRBV25-1|few
TGTGCCAGCAGTACCACAGGGGGCAATCAGCCCCAGCATTTT
CASSTTGGNQPQHF
>-|TRBJ1-2|TRBV20-1|few
TGCAGTGCGTTACGGGGAGGGTATGGCTACACCTTC
CSALRGGYGYTF
>-|TRBJ2-1|TRBV24-1|-
TGTGCCACCAGTGACCCCACCTTAGCCCGCGAGCAGTTCTTC
CATSDPTLAREQFF
>TRBD1|TRBJ1-5|TRBV2|-
TGTGCCAGCAGCCGCGGGACAGGGGGCGGTCAGCCCCAGCATTTT
CASSRGTGGGQPQHF
>TRBD1|TRBJ1-6|TRBV2|-
TGTGCCAGCAGCCCTACGACAGGGCTAATCAATTCACCCCTCCACTTT
CASSPTTGLINSPLHF
>-|TRBJ1-1|TRBV14|many
TGTGCCAGCAGCCAAGATTGGGGGATCATGAACACTGAAGCTTTCTTT
CASSQDWGIMNTEAFF
>-|TRBJ1-2|TRBV5-4|many
TGTGCCAGCAGCGGAAGGACAGCCCCTTATGGCTACACCTTC
CASSGRTAPYGYTF
>TRBD1|TRBJ1-3|TRBV2|-
TGTGCCAGCGGTACAGGGGGTAGCTCTGGAAACACCATATATTTT
CASGTGGSSGNTIYF
>TRBD1|TRBJ2-1|TRBV15|-
TGTGCCATTCAAACAACAGGGGGCTCCTACAATGAGCAGTTCTTC
CAIQTTGGSYNEQFF
>-|TRBJ2-3|TRBV6-5|many
TGTGCCAGCAGTTACTCGTTCAGGGTACAGTCCACAGATACGCAGTATTTT
CASSYSFRVQSTDTQYF
>-|TRBJ1-5|TRBV6-1|many
TGTGCCAGCATGGGGGACAGCAATCAGCCCCAGCATTTT
CASMGDSNQPQHF
>TRBD1|TRBJ1-2|TRBV29-1|many
TGCAGCGTCTCGTGGACAGGGGGCTATGGCTACACCTTC
CSVSWTGGYGYTF
>TRBD2|TRBJ2-1|TRBV5-6|-
TGTGCCAGCAGCTTACGGGAGGCACCCAATGAGCAGTTCTTC
CASSLREAPNEQFF
>TRBD2|TRBJ2-3|TRBV6-5|many
TGTGCCAGCAGTTCAAATAGCGGGGGGTTCACTGAGACGCAGTATTTT
CASSSNSGGFTETQYF
>TRBD2|TRBJ2-5|TRBV20-1|-
TGCAGTGTAGCGGGGGGAAACACCCAAGAGACCCAGTACTTC
CSVAGGNTQETQYF
>TRBD2|TRBJ2-1|TRBV19|-
TGTGCCAGTAGTATTTCCCGAGGGGCGGGAGTGGTCTACAATGAGCAGTTCTTC
CASSISRGAGVVYNEQFF
>TRBD2|TRBJ2-7|TRBV19|-
TGTGCCAGTAGTAACGGACTAGCGGGGACCTACGAGCAGTACTTC
CASSNGLAGTYEQYF
>-|TRBJ2-2|TRBV6-1|many
TGTGCCAGCAGCAACAGGGAGGACACCGGGGAGCTGTTTTTT
CASSNREDTGELFF
>-|TRBJ2-1|TRBV5-1|-
TGCGCCACTCGGGGGCAGCCCCAGCCCTCCGATGAGCAGTTCTTC
CATRGQPQPSDEQFF
>-|TRBJ2-1|TRBV19|few
TGTGCCAGTAGTATAGGTGGTTCCTACAATGAGCAGTTCTTC
CASSIGGSYNEQFF
>-|TRBJ2-2|TRBV11-3|many
TGTGCCAGCAGCCACGGGAGAGCCGGGGAGCTGTTTTTT
CASSHGRAGELFF
>TRBD2|TRBJ2-1|TRBV7-6|-
TGTGCCAGCAGCCGGGGGAGGGGCAATGAGCAGTTCTTC
CASSRGRGNEQFF
>TRBD1|TRBJ1-5|TRBV24-1|once
TGTGCCACCAGTGGGCAGGGGGCAGATCAGCCCCAGCATTTT
CATSGQGADQPQHF
>-|TRBJ2-7|TRBV6-2/TRBV6-3|-
TGTGCCAGCAGTCAACGAGATGGTTACGAGCAGTACTTC
CASSQRDGYEQYF
>TRBD2|TRBJ2-1|TRBV13|-
TGTGCCAGCAGCTCCCCCCGCCTACTAGCGGGGGCAGACAATGAGCAGTTCTTC
CASSSPRLLAGADNEQFF
>-|TRBJ2-7|TRBV19|-
TGTGCCAGTAGTAGTGCAGGGGCCGAGGGCGAGCAGTACTTC
CASSSAGAEGEQYF
>TRBD2|TRBJ2-3|TRBV20-1|many
TGCAGTGCTCAACTAGCGGGGGGCATCACAGATACGCAGTATTTT
CSAQLAGGITDTQYF
>-|TRBJ2-1|TRBV7-8|-
TGTGCCAGCAGCTCACAGGCTAGCCGCTCCTACAATGAGCAGTTCTTC
CASSSQASRSYNEQFF
>-|TRBJ2-1|TRBV24-1|-
TGTGCCACCAGTGATTCAGGGTGGGATGAGCAGTTCTTC
CATSDSGWDEQFF
>-|TRBJ2-1|TRBV19|-
TGTGCCAGTAGATGGTCCAGGCAGCAGTTCTTC
CASRWSRQQFF
>-|TRBJ2-3|TRBV24-1|-
TGTGCCACCAGTGAGCCGGGTCAGGGCGCAGATACGCAGTATTTT
CATSEPGQGADTQYF
>-|TRBJ2-5|TRBV25-1|-
-
CASSSPDRSFLWTRHQYF
>-|TRBJ2-5|TRBV4-1|-
TGCGCCAGCAGCCAATCCGTGGGCGGGGAGACCCAGTACTTC
CASSQSVGGETQYF
>TRBD1|TRBJ2-1|TRBV24-1|-
TGTGCCACCAGTGATTCACAAACGGGACAGGGGTGGGATGAGCAGTTCTTC
CATSDSQTGQGWDEQFF
>-|TRBJ1-5|TRBV7-9|many
TGTGCCAGCAGCTTGGAGTATAGCAATCAGCCCCAGCATTTT
CASSLEYSNQPQHF
>-|TRBJ1-4|TRBV10-3|-
TGTGCCATCAGTGATTCGGACAGCTATAATGAAAAACTGTTTTTT
CAISDSDSYNEKLFF
>TRBD2|TRBJ2-7|TRBV25-1|-
TGTGCCAGCGGACTAGCGGGAGGTAACGAGCAGTACTTC
CASGLAGGNEQYF
>TRBD1|TRBJ1-1|TRBV7-9|many
TGTGCCAGCAGCTGGGGGACAGCTGGCACTGAAGCTTTCTTT
CASSWGTAGTEAFF
>TRBD1|TRBJ1-5|TRBV2|many
TGTGCCAGCAGTGGGACAGGGCCTGGGCAGCCCCAGCATTTT
CASSGTGPGQPQHF
>TRBD1|TRBJ2-7|TRBV15|-
TGTGCCACCAGCAGAACCGGGACAGGATACGAGCAGTACTTC
CATSRTGTGYEQYF
>-|TRBJ1-4|TRBV25-1|-
TGTGCCAGCAGTTGGTGGGCCGATAATGAAAAACTTTTTTTT
CASSWWADNEKLFF
>TRBD1|TRBJ1-6|TRBV25-1|-
TGTGCCAGCAGTGAATACGCGCAAGGGGGCTTATATTCACCCCTCCACTTT
CASSEYAQGGLYSPLHF
>TRBD1|TRBJ2-3|TRBV2|-
TGTGCCAGCAGTGAAAGTGGGACAGTCACAGATACGCAGTATTTT
CASSESGTVTDTQYF
>TRBD1|TRBJ1-2|TRBV7-2|many
TGTGCCAGCAGCTTAGCTGGACAGGGGGACTATGGCTACACCTTC
CASSLAGQGDYGYTF